Listed below are T cell receptor beta chains from one sample, sequenced in a study of response to subunit inactivated influenza vaccine. TCRdb re-analysed the RT-PCR reads in MiXCR, keeping a single row per CDR3 protein. The sample contains approximately 170,000 distinct CDR3 sequences, approximately 15% of which appear only once. The sample here was CD8+ T cells sorted from PBMCs, taken 4 to 6 days after vaccination. Receptor source: a man in his forties or fifties who received an inactivated influenza vaccine. Each CDR3 is given with its conserved first and last residue. D genes are given only for firm matches. The size of a clone is reported for some rows only, either as once, few or many, or as a class for expanded clones.

j_call,d_call,cdr3_length,v_call,clone_size,cdr3_aa,cdr3_nt
TRBJ2-6,-,18,TRBV5-1,-,CASSLEAGLFSGANVLTF,TGCGCCAGCAGCTTGGAGGCAGGGCTTTTCTCTGGGGCCAACGTCCTGACTTTC
TRBJ2-7,-,11,TRBV29-1,few,CSVEKLGEQYF,TGCAGCGTTGAAAAACTTGGCGAGCAGTACTTC
TRBJ2-7,TRBD2,16,TRBV12-3/TRBV12-4,-,CASSPRLAVVSYEQYF,TGTGCCAGCAGTCCTCGACTAGCGGTAGTGTCCTACGAGCAGTACTTC
TRBJ2-7,-,14,TRBV9,few,CASSQGGNSYEQYF,TGTGCCAGCAGCCAGGGGGGGAACTCCTACGAGCAGTACTTC
TRBJ2-7,TRBD2,13,TRBV9,-,CASSVVLAGEQYF,TGTGCCAGCAGCGTAGTATTAGCGGGAGAGCAGTACTTC
TRBJ1-5,TRBD1,14,TRBV18,-,CASSPGQRNQPQHF,TGTGCCAGCTCACCGGGACAGCGCAATCAGCCCCAGCATTTT
TRBJ2-5,TRBD2,16,TRBV13,once,CASTSPGLAAQETQYF,TGTGCCAGCACCTCGCCGGGACTAGCGGCTCAAGAGACCCAGTACTTC
TRBJ2-7,TRBD2,16,TRBV12-3/TRBV12-4,few,CASSSTTSGDPYEQYF,TGTGCCAGCAGTTCAACGACTAGCGGGGACCCCTACGAGCAGTACTTC
TRBJ2-3,-,17,TRBV7-9,few,CASSLGRGQTSTDTQYF,TGTGCCAGCAGCTTAGGGCGAGGGCAGACTAGCACAGATACGCAGTATTTT
TRBJ2-5,TRBD2,14,TRBV28,-,CASSASGRRETQYF,TGTGCCAGCAGCGCGAGCGGGAGGAGAGAGACCCAGTACTTC
TRBJ1-6,-,12,TRBV27,-,CASSPGRSPLHF,TGTGCCAGCAGCCCGGGGAGATCACCCCTCCACTTT
TRBJ2-6,TRBD1,18,TRBV11-1,-,CASSLPRTGGTGANVLTF,TGTGCCAGCAGCTTACCACGGACAGGGGGCACTGGGGCCAACGTCCTGACTTTC
TRBJ2-7,-,12,TRBV20-1,-,CSAREIEGEQYF,TGCAGTGCTAGAGAAATTGAGGGCGAGCAGTACTTC
TRBJ2-2,-,14,TRBV12-3/TRBV12-4,-,CASSLQGSGGELFF,TGTGCCAGCAGTTTACAGGGTAGCGGCGGGGAGCTGTTTTTT
TRBJ2-7,TRBD2,16,TRBV9,few,CASSVGGLANAYEQYF,TGTGCCAGCAGCGTAGGGGGACTAGCGAATGCCTACGAGCAGTACTTC
TRBJ2-3,TRBD2,15,TRBV20-1,-,CSAEAGPGGTDTQYF,TGCAGTGCCGAAGCGGGGCCGGGGGGCACAGATACGCAGTATTTT